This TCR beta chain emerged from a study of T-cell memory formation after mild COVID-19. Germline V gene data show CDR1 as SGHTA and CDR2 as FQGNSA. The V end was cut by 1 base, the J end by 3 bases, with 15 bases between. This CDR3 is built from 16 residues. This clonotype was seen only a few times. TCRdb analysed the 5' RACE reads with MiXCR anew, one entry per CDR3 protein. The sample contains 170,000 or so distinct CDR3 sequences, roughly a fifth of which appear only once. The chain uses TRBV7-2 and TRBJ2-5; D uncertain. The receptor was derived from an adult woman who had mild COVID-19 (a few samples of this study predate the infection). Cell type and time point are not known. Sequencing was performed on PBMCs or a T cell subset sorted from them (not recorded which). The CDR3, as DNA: TGTGCCAGCAGCTTAGAGTCCTCCGCAGACAAAGAGACCCAGTACTTC. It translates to CASSLESSADKETQYF.